A single sample is the source of the 2 T cell receptor beta chains below, sequenced in a study of vaccination and CD4 T cells after COVID-19. Which antigens these TCRs recognize remains unknown. Sequenced with the Oncomine TCR Beta short-read assay was DNA taken from cultured CD4+ T cells. MiXCR, applied by TCRdb to the PCR reads, yields one record per CDR3 protein. This sample has some 9,300 distinct CDR3 sequences, with less than 55% found just once. Specified treatment: approximately nine-day PBMC culture with coronavirus spike peptide pools or control peptides (ViraFEST assay). Sequencing input: CD4+ T cells from blood, cultured in vitro. The source is a human donor who had recovered from COVID-19.

This clonotype has a handful of counts. The chain uses TRBV30 and TRBJ2-7; 7 bases map to TRBD2. The CDR3 covers 16 residues. Unmatched junction bases numbered 12, after V lost 0 bases and J lost 4 bases. Germline CDR1 GTSNPN, CDR2 SVGIG (reference sequence). The CDR3, as DNA: TGTGCCTGGAGTGTACGCGGGAGAACCCTGATTTACGAGCAGTACTTC. Protein sequence: CAWSVRGRTLIYEQYF.

Here the CDR3 reads CASSQELGGRLGYTF. The CDR3 DNA sequence: TGCGCCAGCAGCCAAGAATTGGGGGGCCGTCTGGGCTACACCTTC. The rearrangement joins TRBV4-1 to TRBJ1-2, with a weak D call TRBD1 (6 bases). This CDR3 is built from 15 residues. The V end lost 0 bases, the J end lost 8 bases, and 16 bases lay between the germline ends. CDR1 and CDR2 (germline): MGHRA, YSYEKL.